This T cell receptor beta chain was profiled in a study of blood T cell repertoires in COVID-19. Overall study: Specimens from acute and convalescent COVID-19 originated in the United States, Italy and Spain. From T cells, B-cell-depleted T cells, or PBMCs came the material, which was cDNA or gDNA.

This clone was detected once. Study processing details: Estimates of nucleated cell counts were drawn from the amplification of reference gene primers. Here immunoSEQ multiplex PCR was the method, and the copy in TCRdb shows in-frame clones only, minus some. Clone size and V and J calls were adopted from that table, with D and trimming inferred from the DNA. Among some 220,000 clones listed, around four fifths were seen once. Germline V gene lookup returns CDR1 LNHNV and CDR2 YYDKDF (reference sequence). The CDR3 extends over 16 amino acids. The trim removed 1 base at V and 1 base at J, leaving 1 base unmatched.

This receptor was obtained from a woman of 80 years or more with active or convalescent COVID-19. The sequencing sample was made of peripheral blood. The chain employs TRBV15 and TRBJ2-3, with TRBD2 identical over 11 bases. The CDR3 DNA sequence: TGTGCCACCAGCAGAGTACTAGCGGGAGGCACAGATACGCAGTATTTT. It is translated as CATSRVLAGGTDTQYF.